The present TCR beta chain was sequenced within a study of cytomegalovirus exposure and HLA in healthy donors. In the study overall: The Caucasian-associated ancestry cluster contained about 80% of the roughly 400 genotyped donors. Study conclusions and caveats: Later on, a genetic analysis was performed. It linked a missense variant in DCLRE1C with V- and J-gene trimming of TCR beta.

Of note for this clone: Its cognate antigen is unknown.

PCR primers comprised 60 Vbeta and 13 Jbeta primers. As processed by the authors: There were 70 million to 95 million unique TCR beta chains by a later count, and some 12 million of them were shared. Sequencing was performed with immunoSEQ multiplex PCR; in TCRdb, only in-frame clones are kept and a portion is missing. The V and J calls and the clone size are those of that table, but D and trimming were determined from the DNA. The sample carries under 150,000 clones, over 60% recorded once. Each donor's status was that of a healthy bone marrow donor. Unmatched junction bases numbered 9, after V lost 7 bases and J lost 4 bases. Germline CDR1 is MDHEN and CDR2 is SYDVKM. The CDR3 is 14 residues long.

The chain carries TRBV28 and TRBJ1-2, with 7 bases fitting TRBD1. The specimen sequenced was PBMCs. The source is a man in his forties or fifties in good health and CMV-seropositive. The CDR3 DNA reads TGTGCCAGCAAGGGGGGACAGCCTCCCTATGGCTACACCTTC. This translates into CASKGGQPPYGYTF.